The 29 T cell receptor beta chains given below trace back to one sample, sequenced in a study of Ad26.COV2.S vaccination and SARS-CoV-2 variants. Treatment: 15 to 20 received Ad26.COV2.S at low or high dose, single or two shots; about 5 received placebo; per-sample allocation not given. Samples were taken on day 63 after the first vaccine or placebo injection. Here immunoSEQ multiplex PCR was the method, and the copy in TCRdb shows in-frame clones only, minus some. The sample lists around 320,000 clones; around four fifths were seen once. The sample consisted of peripheral blood, taken in a trial of Ad26.COV2.S vaccine versus placebo. The receptors come from a person aged 18-60 years who received the Ad26.COV2.S COVID-19 vaccine or a placebo.

A single count supports this clone. The rearrangement uses TRBV5-4 and TRBJ1-2, with 10 bases aligning to TRBD1. CDR1 and CDR2 from the germline V gene are SGHNT and YYREEE (reference sequence). V trimming: 4 bases; J trimming: 7 bases; junction bases outside the gene matches: 4. CDR3 length: 13 amino acids. The chain's CDR3 is CASSQDRGSGYTF. CDR3 DNA: TGTGCCAGCAGCCAGGACAGGGGGTCTGGCTACACCTTC. Full variable domain (rest looked up from reference TRBV5-4 and TRBJ1-2): ETGVTQSPTHLIKTRGQQVTLRCSSQSGHNTVSWYQQALGQGPQFIFQYYREEENGRGNFPPRFSGLQFPNYSSELNVNALELDDSALYLCASSQDRGSGYTFGSGTRLTVV.

The V call is TRBV19, the J call TRBJ1-2; no firm D call. This CDR3 region has 17 residues. Germline V CDR1 and CDR2: LNHDA, SQIVND (reference sequence). V was clipped by 2 bases and J by 6 bases, with 22 bases between them. CDR3 loop: CASSIRDRLFYEDGYTF. The CDR3 DNA is TGTGCCAGTAGTATAAGGGATCGTCTGTTTTATGAGGATGGCTACACCTTC.

This sequence joins TRBV7-9 and TRBJ1-2; weak D call: TRBD1 (6 bases). V dropped 2 bases and J dropped 5 bases, with 18 bases sitting between them. This CDR3 has 16 residues. The germline V gene encodes CDR1 SEHNR and CDR2 FQNEAQ (reference sequence). DNA of the CDR3: TGTGCCAGCAGCTTAAGCTTTGGGAAGGACAGTTATGGCTACACCTTC. Protein: CASSLSFGKDSYGYTF.

V usage is TRBV28 and J usage is TRBJ2-7, with 9 bases lining up with TRBD1. The CDR3 is 13 amino acids. V dropped 6 bases and J dropped 4; count of bases not matched to a gene: 4. CDR1 MDHEN and CDR2 SYDVKM come from the germline V gene. CDR3 DNA sequence: TGTGCCAGCAGGACGGGACAGGGTTACGAGCAGTACTTC. This codes for CASRTGQGYEQYF.

The genes are TRBV11-3 and TRBJ1-2, with 7 bases fitting TRBD1. After removal of 5 bases from V and 7 bases from J, the junction contained 7 bases not matched to a gene. Germline V CDR1 and CDR2: SGHNT, YENEEA. The CDR3 length is 13 residues. This CDR3 reads CASSQDRVRGYTF. The CDR3 DNA sequence: TGTGCCAGCAGCCAAGACAGGGTGCGTGGCTACACCTTC.

This clone was counted only a few times. As DNA, the CDR3 is TGTGCCAGCACCCGAACCATGAACACTGAAGCTTTCTTT. Its translation: CASTRTMNTEAFF. This chain connects TRBV7-8 to TRBJ1-1; no reliable D call. This CDR3 contains 13 residues. From germline, CDR1 is SGHVS and CDR2 FQNEAQ. V lost 7 bases and J lost 0, with 9 bases in between.

V and J are TRBV28 and TRBJ2-1; 11 nucleotides agree with TRBD2. V gave up 8 bases and J gave up 9 bases; unmatched junction bases: 12. The CDR3 has 15 residues. The germline gives CDR1 MDHEN, CDR2 SYDVKM. The CDR3 DNA is TGTGCCAGCGGGTTGACTAGCGGGGCCTGGGGTGAGCAGTTCTTC. The encoded protein is CASGLTSGAWGEQFF.

The CDR3 is CASSQEGAGHRNSPLHF. CDR3 nucleotides: TGTGCCAGCAGCCAAGAGGGGGCGGGACACAGAAATTCACCCCTCCACTTT. The chain combines TRBV3-1 (or the pseudogene TRBV3-2) with TRBJ1-6; possible D gene TRBD1, 6 bases. V lost 0 bases and J 7 bases, leaving 16 bases between the germline ends. This CDR3 is built from 17 residues. The germline CDR1 and CDR2 sequences are LGHDT and YNNKEL (reference sequence).

The chain uses TRBV5-1 and TRBJ2-5, with D possibly matching TRBD2 (6 bases). CDR1 and CDR2 from the germline V gene are SGHRS and YFSETQ. CDR3 length: 15 residues. V lost 0 bases, J lost 2 bases, and 11 bases lay in between. CDR3 region: CASSLVAGRQETQYF. Here the CDR3 DNA reads TGCGCCAGCAGCTTGGTTGCGGGGCGGCAAGAGACCCAGTACTTC.

This clone was seen a few times. V and J are TRBV28 and TRBJ1-5; a possible D gene is TRBD1 (6 bases). This CDR3 comprises 15 residues. The V gene lost 3 bases and the J gene lost 4 bases, with 13 bases spanning the gap. The germline V gene encodes CDR1 MDHEN and CDR2 SYDVKM. The CDR3 loop is CASSLEGRGNQPQHF. In DNA form, the CDR3 reads TGTGCCAGCAGTTTGGAGGGGAGGGGGAATCAGCCCCAGCATTTT.

The chain combines TRBV6-5 with TRBJ1-1, with no clear D. CDR3 length equals 10 residues. V was clipped by 8 bases and J by 11 bases, with 12 bases between them. Germline loops: CDR1 MNHEY, CDR2 SVGAGI. DNA for the CDR3: TGTGCCAGCGTAAGAGAGAGGGCTTTCTTT. Residues: CASVRERAFF.

The chain has TRBV29-1 and TRBJ1-2; no definite D call. The germline gives CDR1 SQVTM, CDR2 ANQGSEA. The CDR3 length is 12 residues. Trimming stripped 6 bases from V and 1 base from J, with 9 bases between. This CDR3 is CSVGLSNYGYTF. The CDR3 DNA is TGCAGCGTCGGACTGAGTAACTATGGCTACACCTTC.

This clone was observed once. This rearrangement joins TRBV30 to TRBJ1-5; no reliable D call. Germline CDR1 and CDR2: GTSNPN and SVGIG (reference sequence). The V end was cut by 0 bases, the J end by 6 bases, with 12 bases between. The CDR3 length is 14 residues. This CDR3 reads CAWSVGAMGQPQHF. CDR3 in DNA: TGTGCCTGGAGTGTCGGAGCCATGGGTCAGCCCCAGCATTTT.

The J gene is TRBJ2-1, the V gene TRBV24-1; 12 bases are a match to TRBD2. The CDR3 is 17 residues long. The junction had 9 bases not matched to a gene; V was cut back by 4 bases and J by 6 bases. Germline V gives CDR1 KGHDR, CDR2 SFDVKD. The CDR3 DNA sequence: TGTGCCACCAGTGAGACGCCTCTAGCGGGGGGGGGCAATGAGCAGTTCTTC. This codes for CATSETPLAGGGNEQFF.

This clone has only a few counts. The chain recombines TRBV7-3 with TRBJ2-5; 12 nucleotides align to TRBD2. Trimming at V came to 4 bases and at J to 5 bases, leaving 2 bases not matched to a gene. The germline CDR1 and CDR2 sequences are SGHTA and FQGTGA. The CDR3 is 14 residues long. The CDR3 coding sequence is TGTGCCAGCAGCTCCGGGACTAGCGGGGAGACCCAGTACTTC. Translation gives CASSSGTSGETQYF.

The chain carries TRBV6-6 and TRBJ1-2; D is unclear. CDR3 length: 13 amino acids. The V and J ends lost 4 bases and 5 bases respectively, with 11 bases between them. Germline V lookup: CDR1 MNHNY, CDR2 SVGAGI (reference sequence). CDR3 nucleotides: TGTGCCAGCAGTTCCACGGACGGGTATGGCTACACCTTC. Its protein is CASSSTDGYGYTF.

The V gene is TRBV5-6, the J gene TRBJ2-1; D may be TRBD1 (5 bases). The CDR3 runs to 14 residues. The germline V gene encodes CDR1 SGHDT and CDR2 YYEEEE. V lost 5 bases to trimming and J lost 10 bases, with 19 bases between them. The CDR3 nucleotides read TGTGCCAGCAGTCTCGACGGTCAGGGTGGAGAGCAGTTCTTC. This gives the protein CASSLDGQGGEQFF.

The chain employs TRBV9 and TRBJ2-7; weak D call: TRBD2 (6 bases). CDR3 length equals 20 residues. Trimming pared 0 bases from V and 3 bases from J, leaving 28 bases between. Germline CDR1 is SGDLS and CDR2 is YYNGEE. The CDR3 reads CASSVVVGGCQRRAYYEQYF. DNA for the CDR3: TGTGCCAGCAGCGTAGTTGTCGGGGGTTGCCAGCGCAGAGCCTACTACGAGCAGTACTTC. The full variable domain, with the rest looked up from reference TRBV9 and TRBJ2-7, is DSGVTQTPKHLITATGQRVTLRCSPRSGDLSVYWYQQSLDQGLQFLIQYYNGEERAKGNILERFSAQQFPDLHSELNLSSLELGDSALYFCASSVVVGGCQRRAYYEQYFGPGTRLTVT.

V usage is TRBV11-2 and J usage is TRBJ2-7; D remains ambiguous. V dropped 1 base and J dropped 1 base, with 5 bases sitting between them. This CDR3 is built from 13 residues. Germline CDR1 reads SGHAT; CDR2 reads FQNNGV. The CDR3 loop reads CASSLGASYEQYF. For the CDR3, the DNA is TGTGCCAGCAGCTTAGGCGCTTCCTACGAGCAGTACTTC. Drawing the rest from reference TRBV11-2 and TRBJ2-7, the complete variable domain is EAGVAQSPRYKIIEKRQSVAFWCNPISGHATLYWYQQILGQGPKLLIQFQNNGVVDDSQLPKDRFSAERLKGVDSTLKIQPAKLEDSAVYLCASSLGASYEQYFGPGTRLTVT.

The CDR3 nucleotides are TGTGCCAGCAGTTTCCCAGGGTCTGGAAACACCATATATTTT. Translation gives CASSFPGSGNTIYF. This sequence joins TRBV28 and TRBJ1-3; possibly TRBD1 for D (5 bases). The CDR3 runs to 14 residues. V was clipped by 3 bases and J by 1 base, with 7 bases between them. Germline V gene data show CDR1 as MDHEN and CDR2 as SYDVKM. Full variable domain (missing parts from reference TRBV28 and TRBJ1-3): DVKVTQSSRYLVKRTGEKVFLECVQDMDHENMFWYRQDPGLGLRLIYFSYDVKMKEKGDIPEGYSVSREKKERFSLILESASTNQTSMYLCASSFPGSGNTIYFGEGSWLTVV.

The chain combines TRBV7-9 with TRBJ1-1; unclear D gene. Looked up from germline, CDR1 is SEHNR and CDR2 is FQNEAQ (reference sequence). The germline V and J ends were trimmed by 0 bases and 1 base, with 6 bases remaining between them. This CDR3 spans 14 amino acids. CDR3 DNA: TGTGCCAGCAGCTTAGCCCGACAGAACACTGAAGCTTTCTTT. This encodes CASSLARQNTEAFF.

The J gene is TRBJ2-5, the V gene TRBV30; 9 bases agree with TRBD1. Germline V CDR1 and CDR2: GTSNPN, SVGIG (reference sequence). Unmatched junction bases numbered 4, after V lost 0 bases and J lost 5 bases. The CDR3 length is 14 residues. CDR3 nucleotide sequence: TGTGCCTGGAGTGTAGGGACAGGGCGGGAGACCCAGTACTTC. It specifies CAWSVGTGRETQYF.

The chain is built from TRBV5-1 and TRBJ1-1, with no clear D. The CDR3 totals 14 residues. Trimming pared 2 bases from V and 0 bases from J, leaving 8 bases between. Germline loops: CDR1 SGHRS, CDR2 YFSETQ. CDR3 nucleotides: TGCGCCAGCAGCTTACAGCATCTGAACACTGAAGCTTTCTTT. It translates to CASSLQHLNTEAFF.

This chain links TRBV4-1 with TRBJ1-2; D is uncertain. CDR3 size: 16 residues. Germline V gene data show CDR1 as MGHRA and CDR2 as YSYEKL. Deletions cut 1 base from V and 4 bases from J, with 16 bases between. The CDR3 is CASSQVVGTDPYGYTF. DNA for the CDR3: TGCGCCAGCAGCCAAGTCGTGGGTACGGACCCCTATGGCTACACCTTC.

The chain employs TRBV19 and TRBJ1-1; 10 positions match TRBD1. V lost 7 bases and J lost 1; bases outside the gene matches: 21. CDR3 length: 20 residues. Germline CDR1 LNHDA, CDR2 SQIVND (reference sequence). CDR3 loop: CASKRFTFRDRGVGNTEAFF. The CDR3 DNA sequence: TGTGCCAGTAAAAGGTTCACCTTCCGGGACAGGGGAGTGGGGAACACTGAAGCTTTCTTT.

The chain employs TRBV19 and TRBJ1-3; 11 bases agree with TRBD1. The CDR3 is 16 residues long. The germline V gene has CDR1 LNHDA and CDR2 SQIVND (reference sequence). J was trimmed by 3 bases and V by 7 bases; bases with no gene match: 8. CDR3 DNA sequence: TGTGCCAGTACCACGGGACAGGGGGGAATTGGAAACACCATATATTTT. Translating gives CASTTGQGGIGNTIYF.

The CDR3 spells CASSLYMNTEAFF. The CDR3 DNA follows: TGTGCCAGCAGCTTGTACATGAACACTGAAGCTTTCTTT. The rearrangement links TRBV7-3 to TRBJ1-1, with D unresolved. The CDR3 has 13 residues. Trimming removed 3 bases from V and 0 bases from J, with 5 bases in between. Per the germline V gene, CDR1 is SGHTA and CDR2 is FQGTGA. Together with reference TRBV7-3 and TRBJ1-1, the CDR3 gives the full variable domain: GAGVSQTPSNKVTEKGKYVELRCDPISGHTALYWYRQSLGQGPEFLIYFQGTGAADDSGLPNDRFFAVRPEGSVSTLKIQRTERGDSAVYLCASSLYMNTEAFFGQGTRLTVV.

The chain combines TRBV3-1 (or the pseudogene TRBV3-2) with TRBJ2-6; D unclear. The V and J ends lost 0 bases and 0 bases respectively, with 9 bases between them. The CDR3 contains 17 residues. In germline, CDR1 is LGHDT, CDR2 YNNKEL (reference sequence). CDR3 nucleotides: TGTGCCAGCAGCCAAGATACGCGGATCTCTGGGGCCAACGTCCTGACTTTC. This encodes CASSQDTRISGANVLTF.

This sequence joins TRBV7-2 and TRBJ1-2; no reliable D call. The CDR3 contains 15 residues. Germline V lookup: CDR1 SGHTA, CDR2 FQGNSA. Trimming removed 1 base at V and 4 bases at J, with 13 bases between. DNA for the CDR3: TGTGCCAGCAGCTTAGAGTGGGCAGCTACCTATGGCTACACCTTC. Its translation is CASSLEWAATYGYTF.